This T cell receptor beta chain was captured in a study of blood T cell repertoires in COVID-19. On the study more broadly: The samples span acute and convalescent COVID-19 from the United States, Italy and Spain. T cells, B-cell-depleted T cells, or PBMCs provided the cDNA or gDNA that served as material.

There are 13 residues in the CDR3. With V trimmed by 5 bases and J by 1 base, 0 bases remained unmatched. Germline values: CDR1 MGHRA, CDR2 YSYEKL. Participant-reported clinical history was the basis for cohort assignment. Sequencing was performed with immunoSEQ multiplex PCR; in TCRdb, only in-frame clones are kept and a portion is missing. Of approximately 400,000 clones in the sample, roughly 91% were seen once. The V gene is TRBV4-1, the J gene TRBJ1-1, with TRBD1 matching over 8 bases. The clonotype originates from a woman aged 18-30 years who had recovered from COVID-19. Sequenced: PBMCs or T cells enriched from blood (not recorded which). The CDR3 protein is CASSGQGNTEAFF. The CDR3, as DNA: TGCGCCAGCAGCGGACAGGGGAACACTGAAGCTTTCTTT.